A single sample gave rise to the 4 T cell receptor beta chains below, sequenced in a study of T-cell memory formation after mild COVID-19. TCRdb analysed the 5' RACE reads with MiXCR anew, one entry per CDR3 protein. Of roughly 100,000 distinct CDR3 sequences detected, around an eighth appear once; the ten largest clones hold 25% to 35%. The sample taken for sequencing was PBMCs or a T cell subset sorted from them (not recorded which). The receptor source for this set is an adult woman who had mild COVID-19 (a few samples of this study predate the infection). Cell type and time point are not known.

This clonotype was counted only a few times. The V call is TRBV5-6, the J call TRBJ2-7; D not certain. CDR1 and CDR2 (germline): SGHDT, YYEEEE. The V end lost 1 base, the J end lost 3 bases, and 5 bases lay between the germline ends. This CDR3 spans 12 amino acids. The CDR3 sequence is CASSLSIYEQYF. The CDR3 bases are TGTGCCAGCAGCTTGAGCATCTACGAGCAGTACTTC.

The chain uses TRBV20-1 and TRBJ1-2; D is uncertain. The V and J ends lost 1 base and 10 bases respectively, with 10 bases between them. Germline CDR1 DFQATT, CDR2 SNEGSKA (reference sequence). This CDR3 has 11 residues. CDR3 DNA: TGCAGTGCTAGAGTTATCCGGGACTACACCTTC. This codes for CSARVIRDYTF.

The table lists this clonotype with many counts. The rearrangement links TRBV7-9 to TRBJ1-5; D not certain. The CDR3 has 14 amino acids. Germline V lookup: CDR1 SEHNR, CDR2 FQNEAQ (reference sequence). The V gene lost 0 bases and the J gene lost 4 bases, with 7 bases spanning the gap. CDR3 in DNA: TGTGCCAGCAGCTTAGCGCACGGAAATCAGCCCCAGCATTTT. This gives the protein CASSLAHGNQPQHF.

This clonotype was detected only a few times. The chain uses TRBV23-1 and TRBJ2-3; 9 nucleotides match TRBD2. TRBV23-1 is treated as an ORF (open reading frame) with a function not yet certain. V trimming: 0 bases; J trimming: 5 bases; junction bases outside the gene matches: 9. The CDR3 is 17 residues long. The CDR3 coding sequence is TGCGCCAGCAGTCAATCTTGGGGCGGGGGGGCCGGAGATACGCAGTATTTT. It specifies CASSQSWGGGAGDTQYF.